This entry describes one T cell receptor beta chain. Here immunoSEQ multiplex PCR was the method, and the copy in TCRdb shows in-frame clones only, minus some. The table has approximately 260,000 clones, 85% to 90% seen once. This specimen belongs to a study of blood T cell repertoires in COVID-19. Germline CDR1 MNHEY, CDR2 SMNVEV (reference sequence). V lost 8 bases to trimming and J lost 9 bases; unmatched junction nucleotides: 10. This CDR3 is built from 14 residues. This receptor was taken from a woman aged 35 to 49 with acute or convalescent COVID-19. The sample comprised peripheral blood. The chain joins TRBV27 to TRBJ2-1, with 10 nucleotides matching TRBD2. Here the CDR3 reads CASLLSGGASEQFF. The CDR3 DNA sequence: TGTGCCAGCCTGCTCAGCGGGGGGGCGAGTGAGCAGTTCTTC.